This T cell receptor beta chain was identified in a study of human T cells and chemical hapten exposure. Noted time point: pre-sensitization, week 0. Treatment of the sample: therapeutic diphenylcyclopropenone sensitization with weekly scalp DPC. MiXCR, run by TCRdb on the RACE reads, gives a single entry per CDR3 protein. The sample comprises about 59,000 distinct CDR3 sequences, 11% of which are singletons, and approximately 4.2% rests with the top ten. Germline V gives CDR1 SGHTA, CDR2 FQGNSA. This CDR3 comprises 13 residues. With V trimmed by 9 bases and J by 5 bases, 4 bases remained unmatched. This rearrangement joins TRBV7-2 to TRBJ2-5; TRBD2 matches at 12 bases. This clonotype originated in a woman in her forties with alopecia areata. Some clones in this sample may be carry-over from other donors' samples. The material was whole blood, obtained in connection with sensitization to the hapten diphenylcyclopropenone (DPC). CDR3 sequence: CASRTSGAETQYF. The DNA for the CDR3 is TGTGCCAGTCGGACTAGCGGGGCCGAGACCCAGTACTTC.